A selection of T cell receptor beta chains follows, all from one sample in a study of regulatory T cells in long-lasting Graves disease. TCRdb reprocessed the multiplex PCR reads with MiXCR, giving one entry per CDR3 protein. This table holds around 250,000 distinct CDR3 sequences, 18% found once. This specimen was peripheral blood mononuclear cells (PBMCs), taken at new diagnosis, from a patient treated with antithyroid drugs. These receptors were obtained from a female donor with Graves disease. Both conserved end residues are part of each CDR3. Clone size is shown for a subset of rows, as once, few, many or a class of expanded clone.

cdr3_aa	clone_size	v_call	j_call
CSARLTGTGRSYNSPLHF	many	TRBV20-1	TRBJ1-6
CASSYTSHYGYTF	many	TRBV6-5	TRBJ1-2
CASSSKRQGVTDTQYF	many	TRBV11-3	TRBJ2-3
CASSQVGRDTEAFF	many	TRBV3-1	TRBJ1-1
CASRQRSQETQYF	many	TRBV10-2	TRBJ2-5
CASTPGLAGSTDTQYF	many	TRBV2	TRBJ2-3
CASSTRTGKITDTQYF	-	TRBV25-1	TRBJ2-3
CASSQRLAGGPYNEQFF	-	TRBV14	TRBJ2-1
CASSNRQSDEQFF	-	TRBV28	TRBJ2-1
CATKTGGADTQYF	many	TRBV10-3	TRBJ2-3
CASSYGSYQPQHF	many	TRBV6-2/TRBV6-3	TRBJ1-5
CASSLEAGQGLRNEQFF	many	TRBV27	TRBJ2-1
CASSPPAGFSTDTQYF	many	TRBV18	TRBJ2-3
CASSLGDISNQPQHF	-	TRBV5-1	TRBJ1-5
CSAIPSRSYNEQFF	-	TRBV20-1	TRBJ2-1
CATSPHRDNNQPQHF	many	TRBV15	TRBJ1-5
CATQDARAGELFF	many	TRBV24-1	TRBJ2-2
CACPRGSGRRETQYF	many	TRBV30	TRBJ2-5
CASSILGQGFQPQHF	many	TRBV19	TRBJ1-5
CATSDSGTAAYEQYF	many	TRBV24-1	TRBJ2-7
CASSQESGRRGTDTQYF	many	TRBV4-3	TRBJ2-3
CASSFPGGETQYF	many	TRBV7-9	TRBJ2-5
CASSPTTGWGDEKLFF	many	TRBV9	TRBJ1-4
CASSLIRRAPGGEQFF	many	TRBV11-2	TRBJ2-1
CASSQDGDEQYF	-	TRBV4-1	TRBJ2-7
CASSSTLEGDLTDTQYF	many	TRBV6-5	TRBJ2-3
CAISESASGGSYEQYF	many	TRBV10-3	TRBJ2-7
CASSLSSYYGYTF	many	TRBV28	TRBJ1-2
CASSQRSGTGHEQYF	many	TRBV3-1	TRBJ2-7
CASTYGTGNHEQYF	-	TRBV28	TRBJ2-7
CASRGRDRGSPRSGLEQFF	many	TRBV11-2	TRBJ2-1
CASSYSGRASDEQFF	many	TRBV18	TRBJ2-1
CASSWGTSGATPDGEQFF	-	TRBV5-6	TRBJ2-1
CSASRGSRNEKLFF	-	TRBV20-1	TRBJ1-4
CASSFSKNTNEQFF	many	TRBV11-1	TRBJ2-1
CASSPRGTFTDTQYF	many	TRBV27	TRBJ2-3
CASSLYTAAYGYTF	many	TRBV7-2	TRBJ1-2
CASNIGQGQETQSF	-	TRBV7-9	TRBJ2-5
CASSLGVSDTQYF	many	TRBV11-2	TRBJ2-3
CSVSTATNEKLFF	many	TRBV29-1	TRBJ1-4
CASSIIRRSSYNEQFF	-	TRBV28	TRBJ2-1
CASSFASSTYEQYF	-	TRBV7-2	TRBJ2-7
CASSQDLAGSNTGELFF	few	TRBV4-2	TRBJ2-2
CSVWDGNYGYTF	many	TRBV20-1	TRBJ1-2
CASRDQTGQETQYF	many	TRBV27	TRBJ2-5
CASSQLAGSSYEQYF	-	TRBV5-1	TRBJ2-7
CASSLALAGTDTRYF	few	TRBV11-2	TRBJ2-3
CAIRSGQDTDTQYF	few	TRBV10-3	TRBJ2-3
CASSLGLAGGLDTQYF	-	TRBV12-3/TRBV12-4	TRBJ2-3